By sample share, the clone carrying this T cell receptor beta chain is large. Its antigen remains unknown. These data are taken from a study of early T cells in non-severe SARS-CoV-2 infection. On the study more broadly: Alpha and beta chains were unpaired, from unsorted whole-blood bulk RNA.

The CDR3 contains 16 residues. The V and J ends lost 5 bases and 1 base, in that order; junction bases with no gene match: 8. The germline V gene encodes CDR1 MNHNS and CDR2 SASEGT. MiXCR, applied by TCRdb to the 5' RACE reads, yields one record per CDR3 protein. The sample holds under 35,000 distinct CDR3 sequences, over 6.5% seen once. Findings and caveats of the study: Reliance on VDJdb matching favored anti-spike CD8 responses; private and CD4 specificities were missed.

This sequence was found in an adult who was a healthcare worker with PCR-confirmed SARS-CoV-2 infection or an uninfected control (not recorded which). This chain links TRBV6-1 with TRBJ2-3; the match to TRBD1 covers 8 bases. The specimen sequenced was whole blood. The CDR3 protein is CASSSSPGQGTDTQYF. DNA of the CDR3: TGTGCCAGCAGTTCCTCGCCGGGACAGGGCACAGATACGCAGTATTTT.